This is a list of T cell receptor beta chains from one sample in a study of CD8 T cells in Susac syndrome. TCRdb reprocessed the immunoSEQ multiplex PCR reads with MiXCR, giving one entry per CDR3 protein. The sample has more than 100,000 distinct CDR3 sequences; about 95% are singletons. The sequenced material came from CD8+ T cells from PBMCs. Source of these receptors: a human donor with Susac syndrome. Both conserved end residues are part of each CDR3. D genes are given only for firm matches. Only part of the rows carry a size: once, few, many, or a class if the clone is expanded.

once TRBJ2-6 TRBD1 TRBV9 18 CASSDSRDRDAGANVLTF TGTGCCAGCAGCGACAGCCGGGACAGGGACGCTGGGGCCAACGTCCTGACTTTC
NA TRBJ2-3 TRBD2 TRBV12-3/TRBV12-4 16 CASSLGRGGLEDTQYF TGTGCCAGCAGTTTAGGGCGGGGGGGCCTGGAAGATACGCAGTATTTT
once TRBJ1-2 NA TRBV2 15 CASSEARGEGHGYTF TGTGCCAGCAGTGAAGCGAGAGGGGAGGGGCATGGCTACACCTTC
NA TRBJ2-3 TRBD2 TRBV13 16 CASSLASGGLTDTQYF TGTGCCAGCAGCTTAGCTAGCGGGGGCCTCACAGATACGCAGTATTTT
few TRBJ2-3 TRBD2 TRBV6-5 13 CASSLAGPDTQYF TGTGCCAGCAGTTTAGCGGGCCCAGATACGCAGTATTTT
NA TRBJ1-2 TRBD1 TRBV4-1 19 CASSQVPGTGGLVGYGYTF TGCGCCAGCAGCCAAGTACCGGGGACAGGGGGCTTGGTGGGCTATGGCTACACCTTC
NA TRBJ1-4 NA TRBV5-5 14 CASSLLRGSEKLFF TGTGCCAGCAGCTTGCTTCGGGGCTCCGAAAAACTGTTTTTT
NA TRBJ1-5 NA TRBV5-1 13 CASSFGDSGPQHF TGCGCCAGCAGCTTCGGGGATTCGGGGCCCCAGCATTTT
NA TRBJ2-3 TRBD2 TRBV20-1 13 CSATERGGDTQYF TGCAGTGCTACTGAGCGGGGGGGAGATACGCAGTATTTT
NA TRBJ2-6 TRBD1 TRBV5-8 17 CASSLPGGFTGANVLTF TGTGCCAGCAGCTTGCCAGGGGGCTTCACTGGGGCCAACGTCCTGACTTTC
NA TRBJ1-1 NA TRBV7-9 11 CASSQDTEAFF TGTGCCAGCAGCCAGGACACTGAAGCTTTCTTT
NA TRBJ2-3 TRBD2 TRBV12-3/TRBV12-4 15 CASSPLAGAGDTQYF TGTGCCAGCAGTCCGTTAGCGGGGGCCGGAGATACGCAGTATTTT
NA TRBJ1-2 NA TRBV10-3 14 CATSPAGTRNGYTF TGTGCCACTTCACCAGCCGGGACGCGGAATGGCTACACCTTC
NA TRBJ2-3 TRBD2 TRBV7-7 19 CASSLALTKRGEGTDTQYF TGTGCCAGCAGCTTAGCGCTTACCAAGCGGGGGGAAGGGACAGATACGCAGTATTTT
NA TRBJ1-3 NA TRBV7-9 16 CASSLEGRVPGNTIYF TGTGCCAGCAGCTTAGAAGGCAGGGTCCCTGGAAACACCATATATTTT
NA TRBJ1-6 NA TRBV28 12 CASGTENSPLHF TGTGCCAGCGGTACAGAGAATTCACCCCTCCACTTT
NA TRBJ2-2 NA TRBV7-9 15 CASSSAGWHTGELFF TGTGCCAGCAGCTCCGCTGGATGGCACACCGGGGAGCTGTTTTTT
NA TRBJ2-2 TRBD2 TRBV4-3 14 CASSAGGLNGELFF TGCGCCAGCAGCGCGGGAGGGCTGAACGGGGAGCTGTTTTTT
NA TRBJ1-5 NA TRBV6-2/TRBV6-3 13 CASTRVSNQPQHF TGTGCCAGCACCCGGGTTAGCAATCAGCCCCAGCATTTT
NA TRBJ2-1 NA TRBV29-1 13 CSVELPIGGRQFF TGCAGCGTTGAACTCCCGATTGGGGGACGGCAGTTCTTC
NA TRBJ2-3 NA TRBV9 16 CASSWARGPSPDTQYF TGTGCCAGCAGCTGGGCCCGGGGGCCATCCCCAGATACGCAGTATTTT
NA TRBJ2-1 TRBD2 TRBV7-3 20 CASSLIGVLAGARPHNEQFF TGTGCCAGCAGCTTAATAGGGGTCCTAGCGGGGGCCCGGCCACACAATGAGCAGTTCTTC
NA TRBJ2-2 TRBD2 TRBV4-3 16 CASSQDTSGGTGELFF TGCGCCAGCAGCCAGGATACTAGCGGGGGCACCGGGGAGCTGTTTTTT
NA TRBJ2-1 NA TRBV2 15 CASSEAGSSYNEQFF TGTGCCAGCAGTGAAGCGGGGAGCTCCTACAATGAGCAGTTCTTC
NA TRBJ1-1 TRBD1 TRBV20-1 13 CSATGTANTEAFF TGCAGTGCTACCGGGACAGCGAACACTGAAGCTTTCTTT
NA TRBJ1-1 NA TRBV19 13 CASSITRNTEAFF TGTGCCAGTAGTATAACCAGGAACACTGAAGCTTTCTTT
once TRBJ1-1 NA TRBV5-1 13 CASSLNDGTEAFF TGCGCCAGCAGCTTGAATGACGGGACTGAAGCTTTCTTT
NA TRBJ2-1 TRBD1 TRBV13 15 CASRHRGSTYNEQFF TGTGCCAGCAGACACAGGGGGTCTACCTACAATGAGCAGTTCTTC
NA TRBJ2-7 NA TRBV20-1 13 CSARGFTASEQYF TGCAGTGCTAGAGGATTCACGGCGTCCGAGCAGTACTTC
NA TRBJ2-7 NA TRBV5-6 14 CASRVQGSTYEQYF TGTGCCAGCAGAGTCCAGGGATCCACCTACGAGCAGTACTTC
once TRBJ1-5 NA TRBV2 13 CASSEWGGQPQHF TGTGCCAGCAGTGAGTGGGGAGGTCAGCCCCAGCATTTT
NA TRBJ1-1 NA TRBV5-1 11 CASTVGTEAFF TGCGCCAGTACTGTGGGCACTGAAGCTTTCTTT
NA TRBJ2-7 TRBD1 TRBV19 13 CASSIGTGYEQYF TGTGCCAGTAGTATCGGGACAGGCTACGAGCAGTACTTC
once TRBJ2-7 NA TRBV27 14 CASNPLRRSYEQYF TGTGCCAGCAACCCTTTGCGGAGATCCTACGAGCAGTACTTC
NA TRBJ1-5 NA TRBV27 13 CASSLGGIQPQHF TGTGCCAGCAGTTTAGGGGGAATTCAGCCCCAGCATTTT
NA TRBJ2-1 NA TRBV6-1 13 CASSDSSVGEQFF TGTGCCAGCAGTGATTCGTCGGTTGGGGAGCAGTTCTTC
NA TRBJ1-1 NA TRBV7-9 12 CASSPWGPEAFF TGTGCCAGCAGCCCCTGGGGACCTGAAGCTTTCTTT
once TRBJ2-1 TRBD2 TRBV4-3 17 CASSLQRGGDSYNEQFF TGCGCCAGCAGCCTCCAACGTGGGGGGGACTCCTACAATGAGCAGTTCTTC
NA TRBJ2-1 NA TRBV7-9 14 CASSLVVSVNEQFF TGTGCCAGCAGCTTAGTGGTCTCCGTCAATGAGCAGTTCTTC
NA TRBJ2-7 TRBD2 TRBV5-8 17 CASSPGTSGVSSYEQYF TGTGCCAGCAGCCCCGGGACTAGCGGAGTTAGCTCCTACGAGCAGTACTTC
NA TRBJ1-1 NA TRBV30 13 CASASSQNTEAFF TGTGCCTCCGCATCGTCCCAGAACACTGAAGCTTTCTTT
NA TRBJ1-1 NA TRBV30 14 CAWSDGLPNTEAFF TGTGCCTGGAGTGATGGACTTCCGAACACTGAAGCTTTCTTT
NA TRBJ1-1 NA TRBV20-1 12 CSAMEYDTEAFF TGCAGTGCTATGGAGTATGACACTGAAGCTTTCTTT
NA TRBJ2-5 TRBD2 TRBV3-1 16 CASSLHLAGGPPTQYF TGTGCCAGCAGCCTCCACCTGGCGGGGGGTCCCCCGACCCAGTACTTC
NA TRBJ2-3 NA TRBV5-1 16 CASSLAKGGNTDTQYF TGCGCCAGCAGCTTGGCCAAAGGGGGTAACACAGATACGCAGTATTTT
few TRBJ2-1 TRBD1 TRBV5-1 14 CASSLENRGDEQFF TGCGCCAGCAGCTTGGAAAACAGGGGAGATGAGCAGTTCTTC
once TRBJ2-1 NA TRBV29-1 13 CSVPWTDYNEQFF TGCAGCGTTCCCTGGACGGATTACAATGAGCAGTTCTTC
NA TRBJ2-3 TRBD2 TRBV6-1 16 CASSPGLAAGTDTQYF TGTGCCAGCAGCCCCGGACTAGCGGCAGGCACAGATACGCAGTATTTT
NA TRBJ1-5 NA TRBV25-1 14 CASSERGSNQPQHF TGTGCCAGCAGTGAAAGGGGGAGCAATCAGCCCCAGCATTTT
NA TRBJ2-6 NA TRBV5-1 16 CASSVGGPSGANVLTF TGCGCCAGCAGCGTGGGCGGGCCCTCTGGGGCCAACGTCCTGACTTTC
NA TRBJ2-5 NA TRBV3-1 15 CASSQAWAQQETQYF TGTGCCAGCAGCCAAGCATGGGCCCAACAAGAGACCCAGTACTTC
NA TRBJ2-7 TRBD2 TRBV6-5 15 CASSYVGSGAGEQYF TGTGCCAGCAGTTATGTTGGTAGCGGGGCTGGGGAGCAGTACTTC
NA TRBJ2-5 TRBD2 TRBV7-2 15 CASSPTSGGAETQYF TGTGCCAGCAGCCCGACGAGCGGGGGGGCTGAGACCCAGTACTTC